The 24 T cell receptor beta chains presented below share a single source sample, sequenced in a study of T-cell reconstitution after alpha-beta-depleted transplantation in children. Using unique molecular identifiers, the investigators prepared the TCRbeta library. TCRdb redid the calling of the PCR reads with MiXCR, one entry per CDR3 protein. The repertoire holds more than 550,000 distinct CDR3 sequences, with 10% to 13% as singletons. This specimen was PBMCs from the stem cell graft donor, taken from the stem cell graft. These receptors all stem from a human donor who donated a stem cell graft to a child with acute myeloid leukemia.

This clonotype showed up many times. J is TRBJ2-7 and V is TRBV7-9; tentatively, D is TRBD1 (5 bases). Germline values: CDR1 SEHNR, CDR2 FQNEAQ (reference sequence). The CDR3 is made up of 16 amino acids. The V and J ends lost 0 bases and 1 base respectively, with 13 bases between them. In DNA, the CDR3 is TGTGCCAGCAGCTTAGCGCCCGGGCAGGGTTCCTACGAGCAGTACTTC. Residues: CASSLAPGQGSYEQYF.

V usage is TRBV6-2 or TRBV6-3 and J usage is TRBJ2-2; 10 bases fit TRBD2. The germline V gene encodes CDR1 MNHEY and CDR2 SVGEGT. Losses at the gene ends were 2 bases for V and 1 base for J; bases not matched to a gene: 1. The CDR3 totals 16 residues. Here the CDR3 reads CASSYPSGRNTGELFF. Here the CDR3 DNA reads TGTGCCAGCAGTTACCCTAGCGGGAGGAACACCGGGGAGCTGTTTTTT.

The chain is built from TRBV28 and TRBJ2-4, with no clear D. Per the germline V gene, CDR1 is MDHEN and CDR2 is SYDVKM. The CDR3 sequence is 14 residues long. Between the trimmed V and J ends, which lost 3 bases and 1 base, there was a span of 7 bases. The CDR3 sequence is CASSLVKAKNIQYF. The CDR3 DNA reads TGTGCCAGCAGTTTGGTAAAGGCCAAAAACATTCAGTACTTC.

The sample holds many counts of this clonotype. V is TRBV12-3 or TRBV12-4 and J is TRBJ1-1; TRBD1 is a possible D gene (6 bases). V lost 3 bases to trimming and J lost 6 bases, with 11 bases between them. The length of the CDR3 is 13 residues. Here the CDR3 reads CASSFLGGAEAFF. CDR3 sequence (DNA): TGTGCCAGCAGTTTCCTAGGGGGGGCTGAAGCTTTCTTT.

There are a few counts of this clonotype. The chain uses TRBV11-2 and TRBJ1-3; maybe TRBD1 (6 bases). This CDR3 is 18 amino acids long. Germline V gene sequence: CDR1 SGHAT, CDR2 FQNNGV. V was clipped by 1 base and J by 0 bases, with 16 bases between them. The CDR3 DNA sequence: TGTGCCAGCAGCTTAGTAACAACAGGGCGCGGCTCTGGAAACACCATATATTTT. Translating it yields CASSLVTTGRGSGNTIYF.

There are a few counts of this clonotype. J is TRBJ2-5 and V is TRBV6-5; 10 nucleotides match TRBD1. The CDR3 contains 14 residues. V was clipped by 2 bases and J by 5 bases; unmatched bases: 2. Germline V gene sequence: CDR1 MNHEY, CDR2 SVGAGI. CDR3 protein: CASSYGGQGETQYF. The DNA for the CDR3 is TGTGCCAGCAGTTACGGGGGACAGGGGGAGACCCAGTACTTC.

Many counts were recorded for this clonotype. This chain uses TRBV28 with TRBJ2-2; 8 nucleotides match TRBD1. The CDR3 covers 17 residues. Germline V lookup: CDR1 MDHEN, CDR2 SYDVKM. Trimming took 1 base from V and 4 from J; bases not matched to a gene: 8. CDR3: CASSLLDRGEGTGELFF. The CDR3 nucleotides read TGTGCCAGCAGTTTATTAGACAGGGGAGAGGGCACCGGGGAGCTGTTTTTT.

This clonotype has more than one count but fewer than ten. This chain connects TRBV10-3 to TRBJ2-1; 10 bases are shared with TRBD2. Germline loops: CDR1 ENHRY, CDR2 SYGVKD. The CDR3 consists of 17 residues. The V gene end was trimmed by 5 bases and the J gene end by 2 bases; junction bases not matched to a gene: 9. CDR3 amino acids: CAISPLGTSGAYNEQFF. The CDR3 DNA follows: TGTGCCATCAGTCCCCTAGGAACTAGCGGGGCCTACAATGAGCAGTTCTTC.

Only a few counts were recorded for this clonotype. This chain joins TRBV6-2 or TRBV6-3 and TRBJ1-5; 10 bases map to TRBD1. CDR1 is MNHEY and CDR2 is SVGEGT in the germline V gene. Germline trimming cut 2 bases from V and 2 bases from J; bases unmatched to any gene: 12. The CDR3 spans 19 residues. The CDR3 region is CASSYHGRQGASGNQPQHF. CDR3 DNA sequence: TGTGCCAGCAGTTACCATGGGAGACAGGGGGCTTCAGGCAATCAGCCCCAGCATTTT.

Many counts were recorded for this clonotype. This chain joins TRBV29-1 and TRBJ2-3; TRBD2 agrees at 9 bases. CDR1 and CDR2 from the germline V gene are SQVTM and ANQGSEA. This CDR3 has 14 residues. Germline trimming cut 7 bases from V and 6 bases from J; bases unmatched to any gene: 11. CDR3 amino acids: CSGRPGLATDTQYF. As DNA, the CDR3 is TGCAGCGGCCGACCGGGACTAGCTACTGATACGCAGTATTTT.

The V gene is TRBV7-3, the J gene TRBJ2-1; 8 bases align to TRBD2. The CDR3 length is 14 residues. V lost 5 bases to trimming and J lost 10 bases; unmatched junction nucleotides: 10. Germline assignment: CDR1 SGHTA and CDR2 FQGTGA. The CDR3 protein is CASSRGGPTAEQFF. The CDR3 DNA is TGTGCCAGCAGCCGGGGGGGACCCACAGCAGAGCAGTTCTTC.

The chain employs TRBV30 and TRBJ1-5, with D uncertain. The V end lost 0 bases, the J end lost 4 bases, and 7 bases lay between the germline ends. The CDR3 covers 13 residues. Germline V gives CDR1 GTSNPN, CDR2 SVGIG (reference sequence). CDR3: CAWSVDGNQPQHF. CDR3 nucleotides: TGTGCCTGGAGTGTCGACGGTAATCAGCCCCAGCATTTT.

This clonotype has only a few counts. The chain links TRBV20-1 to TRBJ2-5; TRBD2 might be the D (6 bases). CDR1 and CDR2 from the germline V gene are DFQATT and SNEGSKA (reference sequence). V was trimmed by 3 bases and J by 4 bases, leaving 15 bases between them. This CDR3 has 14 residues. CDR3 sequence (DNA): TGCAGTGCTAGTCCAGGGAGGCAGATAGAGACCCAGTACTTC. Residues: CSASPGRQIETQYF.

This clonotype has just a few counts. V gene TRBV5-4 combines with J gene TRBJ2-7; 14 nucleotides align to TRBD2. CDR1 SGHNT and CDR2 YYREEE come from the germline V gene (reference sequence). The junction had 7 bases not matched to a gene; V was cut back by 4 bases and J by 7 bases. This CDR3 region has 15 residues. The CDR3 spells CASSAPGLAGDEQYF. The DNA for the CDR3 is TGTGCCAGCAGCGCTCCGGGACTAGCGGGAGATGAGCAGTACTTC.

This clonotype was detected only a few times. The chain employs TRBV20-1 and TRBJ2-7; the match to TRBD1 covers 11 bases. The V and J ends lost 5 bases and 4 bases, in that order; junction bases with no gene match: 10. The germline V gene encodes CDR1 DFQATT and CDR2 SNEGSKA (reference sequence). The length of the CDR3 is 15 residues. The DNA of the CDR3 is TGCAGTGCTCCACGGACAGGGGGCGCGCTTTACGAGCAGTACTTC. Translation gives CSAPRTGGALYEQYF.

This sequence joins TRBV4-3 and TRBJ2-1; D could derive from TRBD1 or TRBD2 (6 bases each). Germline V lookup: CDR1 LGHNA, CDR2 YSLEER. V gave up 4 bases and J gave up 4 bases, with 17 bases separating them. The CDR3 is 16 amino acids. The CDR3 protein is CASSPLGGGVYNEQFF. The CDR3 nucleotides read TGCGCCAGCAGCCCGCTTGGGGGCGGGGTGTACAATGAGCAGTTCTTC.

A few counts support this clonotype. The chain uses TRBV12-3 or TRBV12-4 and TRBJ2-7; D is possibly TRBD1 (6 bases). This CDR3 spans 13 amino acids. V lost 5 bases to trimming and J lost 3 bases, with 11 bases between them. The CDR3 spells CASSTGKFYEQYF. For the CDR3, the DNA is TGTGCCAGCAGTACAGGGAAGTTCTACGAGCAGTACTTC.

Ten or more counts support this clonotype. The chain is built from TRBV9 and TRBJ2-2; D perhaps matches TRBD2 (6 bases). The CDR3 covers 18 residues. Looked up from germline, CDR1 is SGDLS and CDR2 is YYNGEE. V was trimmed by 3 bases and J by 4 bases, leaving 22 bases between them. The CDR3: CASSASLQGGLATGELFF. CDR3 bases: TGTGCCAGCAGCGCCAGCCTCCAGGGAGGCCTAGCCACCGGGGAGCTGTTTTTT.

The sample holds a few counts of this clonotype. The chain carries TRBV12-3 or TRBV12-4 and TRBJ2-1; D gene unclear. The CDR3 has 16 residues. Trimming left V 1 base short and J 5 bases short, with 15 bases between. The chain's CDR3 is CASSLVSLLPDNEQFF. The CDR3 DNA reads as TGTGCCAGCAGTTTAGTTTCACTCCTCCCGGACAATGAGCAGTTCTTC.

This clonotype occurred a few times. This chain joins TRBV3-1 and TRBJ2-7; tentatively, D is TRBD2 (6 bases). The V end was cut by 6 bases, the J end by 7 bases, with 13 bases between. CDR3 length equals 12 residues. Germline lookup yields CDR1 LGHDT and CDR2 YNNKEL (reference sequence). CDR3 DNA: TGTGCCAGCAGTACCTCTAGCGAGGAGCAGTACTTC. Its translation is CASSTSSEEQYF.

This CDR3 reads CASSFRLAGGGDTQYF. CDR3 in DNA: TGTGCCAGCAGTTTTCGGCTAGCGGGAGGCGGCGATACGCAGTATTTT. The chain couples TRBV12-3 or TRBV12-4 to TRBJ2-3; 11 positions agree with TRBD2. CDR3 length: 16 amino acids. V was clipped by 3 bases and J by 6 bases; unmatched bases: 8.

This clonotype was detected a few times. The chain recombines TRBV7-9 with TRBJ2-5; the D is unclear. Trimming stripped 5 bases from V and 6 bases from J, with 10 bases between. From germline, CDR1 is SEHNR and CDR2 FQNEAQ (reference sequence). This CDR3 comprises 12 residues. CDR3 sequence (DNA): TGTGCCAGCAGCAAAGCGACGCAGACCCAGTACTTC. It encodes CASSKATQTQYF.

As DNA, the CDR3 is TGTGCCAGCAGCCTGTCCGGGACTAGCGGGAATGGAGATACGCAGTATTTT. Its translation: CASSLSGTSGNGDTQYF. The rearrangement uses TRBV7-2 and TRBJ2-3; 13 positions agree with TRBD2. V was clipped by 5 bases and J by 5 bases; unmatched bases: 10. The CDR3 contains 17 residues. The germline CDR1 and CDR2 sequences are SGHTA and FQGNSA.

This clonotype showed up just a few times. This chain links TRBV3-1 with TRBJ2-5; the match to TRBD2 covers 8 bases. With 1 base clipped from V and 6 bases from J, the junction kept 7 bases outside the gene matches. Germline values: CDR1 LGHDT, CDR2 YNNKEL (reference sequence). The CDR3 totals 15 residues. The CDR3: CASSQGVAGRKTQYF. The CDR3 DNA is TGTGCCAGCAGCCAAGGGGTAGCGGGAAGAAAGACCCAGTACTTC.